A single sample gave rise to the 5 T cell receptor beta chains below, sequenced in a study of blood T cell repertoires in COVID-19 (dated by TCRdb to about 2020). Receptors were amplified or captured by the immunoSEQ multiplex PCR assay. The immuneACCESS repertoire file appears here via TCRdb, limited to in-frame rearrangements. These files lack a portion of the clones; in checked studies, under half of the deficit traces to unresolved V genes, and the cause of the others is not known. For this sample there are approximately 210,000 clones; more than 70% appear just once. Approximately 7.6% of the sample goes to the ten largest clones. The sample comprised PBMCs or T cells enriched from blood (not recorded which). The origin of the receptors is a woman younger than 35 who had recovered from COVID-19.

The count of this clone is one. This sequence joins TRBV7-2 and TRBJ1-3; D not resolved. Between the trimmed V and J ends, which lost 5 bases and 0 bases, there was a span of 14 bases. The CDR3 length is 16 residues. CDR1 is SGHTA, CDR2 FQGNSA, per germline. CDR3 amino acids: CASSPTQLNSGNTIYF. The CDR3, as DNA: TGTGCCAGCAGCCCGACACAGCTGAACTCTGGAAACACCATATATTTT. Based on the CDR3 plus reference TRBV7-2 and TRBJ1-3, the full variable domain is GAGVSQSPSNKVTEKGKDVELRCDPISGHTALYWYRQSLGQGLEFLIYFQGNSAPDKSGLPSDRFSAERTGGSVSTLTIQRTQQEDSAVYLCASSPTQLNSGNTIYFGEGSWLTVV.

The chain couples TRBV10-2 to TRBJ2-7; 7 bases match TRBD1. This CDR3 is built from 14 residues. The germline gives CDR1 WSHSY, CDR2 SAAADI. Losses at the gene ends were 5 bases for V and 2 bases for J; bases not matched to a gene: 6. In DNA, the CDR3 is TGCGCCAGCAGTCTAGGGGGCCGGGCCTACGAGCAGTACTTC. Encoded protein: CASSLGGRAYEQYF.

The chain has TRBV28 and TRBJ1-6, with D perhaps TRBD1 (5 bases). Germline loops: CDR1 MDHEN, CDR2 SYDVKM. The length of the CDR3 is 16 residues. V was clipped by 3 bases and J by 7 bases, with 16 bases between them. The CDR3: CASSLGGSQANSPLHF. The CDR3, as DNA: TGTGCCAGCAGTTTGGGGGGAAGCCAAGCCAATTCACCCCTCCACTTT.

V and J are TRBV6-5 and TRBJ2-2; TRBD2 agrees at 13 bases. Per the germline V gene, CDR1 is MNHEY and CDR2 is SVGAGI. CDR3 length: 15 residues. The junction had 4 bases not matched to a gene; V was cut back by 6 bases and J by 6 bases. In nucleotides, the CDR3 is TGTGCCAGCAGGGGACTAGCGGGGATGCCCGGGGAGCTGTTTTTT. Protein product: CASRGLAGMPGELFF.

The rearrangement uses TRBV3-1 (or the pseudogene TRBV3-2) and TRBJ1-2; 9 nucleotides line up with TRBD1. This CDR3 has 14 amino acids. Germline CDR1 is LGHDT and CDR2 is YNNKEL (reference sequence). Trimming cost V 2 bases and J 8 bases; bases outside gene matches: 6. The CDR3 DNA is TGTGCCAGCAGCCAACCGGGACAGGGAAGGGGCTACACCTTC. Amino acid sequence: CASSQPGQGRGYTF.